Sequencing of this T cell receptor (beta chain) was carried out in a study of blood T cell repertoires in COVID-19. Germline CDR1 reads SGHAT; CDR2 reads FQNNGV. This CDR3 spans 15 amino acids. J lost 9 bases, V lost 3 bases, and 6 bases had no gene match. Produced via immunoSEQ multiplex PCR; TCRdb's table is partial and in-frame only. The table lists 90,000 or so clones, roughly 91% of them singletons. The sample was peripheral blood. V and J are TRBV11-2 and TRBJ1-6, with TRBD1 identical over 9 bases. The sequence came from a young man with COVID-19, enrolled during active disease. This CDR3 is CASSLDRGLGSPLHF. CDR3 nucleotides: TGTGCCAGCAGCTTGGACAGGGGATTGGGTTCACCCCTCCACTTT. The full variable domain, completed using reference TRBV11-2 and TRBJ1-6, is EAGVAQSPRYKIIEKRQSVAFWCNPISGHATLYWYQQILGQGPKLLIQFQNNGVVDDSQLPKDRFSAERLKGVDSTLKIQPAKLEDSAVYLCASSLDRGLGSPLHFGNGTRLTVT.